This T cell receptor beta chain was retrieved from a study of T cell clonality in common variable immunodeficiency (dated by TCRdb to 2014 to 2015). Paper-wide results and their limitations: CVID subjects shared fewer TCRbeta clones with each other than healthy controls did (p < 0.0001). Increased TCRbeta clonality was found in CVID subjects compared with healthy controls (t-test p = 0.018), with the increase being most characteristic of about a third of subjects. Patient heterogeneity within the CVID cohort put limits on correlating repertoire features with clinical complications. Even though DNA input was equal, the average per sample came to about 74,000 unique sequences for controls compared with about 30,000 for CVID samples. According to the authors, figuring out what caused the increased clonality in CVID would require sequencing the repertoires of T cell subpopulations. CVID TCRbeta sequences were reported to have fewer deletions and N-nucleotide insertions and to lack highly modified clones with 13 or more V deletions.

Most CVID patients and most healthy controls were of Caucasian heritage. Heparinized peripheral whole blood samples of about 5 to 8 ml were collected from each donor. Genomic DNA from adults with common variable immune deficiency (CVID) and from healthy adult controls was used to sequence TCRbeta CDR3 repertoires. The control group comprised some 22 healthy adult volunteers, some 12 female and approximately 10 male, aged about 23 to 75 years with a mean age of approximately 35. Diluted blood was density-centrifuged over Hypaque 1077 or Ficoll-Paque to isolate peripheral blood mononuclear cells. Unsorted mononuclear cells served as the source of genomic DNA, which was extracted either by Qiagen column purification or by a centrifugation-based method. This clone has at least ten counts. The antigen it recognizes is unknown. The CDR3 end falls 3 residues outside the read, so it is completed with the germline J gene.

CVID samples and control samples contributed equivalent amounts of genomic DNA as sequencing input. For every sample, a 60 bp segment covering the rearranged TCRbeta CDR3 region was amplified and then sequenced. The immunoSEQ assay, a bias-corrected multiplex PCR with high-throughput sequencing, was employed for TCRbeta amplification. Concerning the study's data processing: Every unique nucleotide sequence counted as a clone and was annotated with V, D and J genes, copy number and frequency. Sequences were labeled productive if in frame, and non-productive if out of frame or containing stop codons. As previously described, clonality was computed from Shannon's entropy. The predicted amino acid sequences of productive clones were used to derive the mean CDR3 Kyte-Doolittle hydropathy. Using the R hclust function, scaled V gene usage was clustered hierarchically with Manhattan distance and complete linkage. To assess clone sharing by CDR3 amino acid sequence, 12 repertoires per group were resampled over 100 rounds. Repertoires were searched for approximately 70 published EBV-specific and 245 published CMV-specific TCRbeta sequences. Two CVID samples yielding fewer than 10,000 sequences were excluded from analysis, leaving fewer than 50 CVID repertoires. The table was pulled from immuneACCESS by TCRdb, which kept in-frame rearrangements only. Such tables lose some clones; where checked, under half of the loss comes from unresolved V genes, and the rest has no known cause. V, J and clone size reflect that table, while D and trimming were determined from the DNA. The sample comprises around 40,000 clones, and every one was counted more than once. The ten largest account for roughly 2.1% of the sample.

The CDR3 has 14 amino acids, counting the end cysteine and phenylalanine. Of the CDR3's DNA, 33 bases were read; they are in frame from base 1. A distance of 15 bases separates the germline ends of V and J, which lose 4 bases and 2 bases respectively. CDR1 and CDR2 were assigned from the germline V gene (reference sequence) as GTSNPN and SVGIG. The receptor's source is a person aged 18 to 70 in good health. Here the chain combines TRBV30 and TRBJ2-7; matching of 7 bases hints at TRBD1 as the D gene. What was sequenced was peripheral blood mononuclear cells. CDR3 DNA, as far as it was read: TGTGCCTGGATTAGGCGGGACAGTCCCTACGAG. This is translated as CAWIRRDSPYE. The CDR3 reads in full as CAWIRRDSPYEQYF.